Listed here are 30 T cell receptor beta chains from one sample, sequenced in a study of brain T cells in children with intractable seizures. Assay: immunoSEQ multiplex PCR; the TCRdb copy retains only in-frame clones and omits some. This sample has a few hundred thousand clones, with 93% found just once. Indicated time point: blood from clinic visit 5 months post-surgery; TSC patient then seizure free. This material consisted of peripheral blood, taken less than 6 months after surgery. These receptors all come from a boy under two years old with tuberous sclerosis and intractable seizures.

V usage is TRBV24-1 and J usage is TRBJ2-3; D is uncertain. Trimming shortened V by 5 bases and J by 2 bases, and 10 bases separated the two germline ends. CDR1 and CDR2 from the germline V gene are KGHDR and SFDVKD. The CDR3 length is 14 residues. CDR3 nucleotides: TGTGCCACCAGTGTAGGCAGGTCCACAGATACGCAGTATTTT. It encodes CATSVGRSTDTQYF.

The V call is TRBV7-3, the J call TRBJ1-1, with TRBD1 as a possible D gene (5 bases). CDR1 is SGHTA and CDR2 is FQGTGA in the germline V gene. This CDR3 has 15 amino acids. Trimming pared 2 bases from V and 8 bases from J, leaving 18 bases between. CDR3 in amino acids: CASSLDGSQGAEAFF. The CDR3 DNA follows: TGTGCCAGCAGCTTAGATGGGAGCCAGGGAGCGGAAGCTTTCTTT.

This CDR3 is CASVDRRQEGTQYF. The CDR3 nucleotides read TGTGCCAGCGTAGACAGGCGGCAGGAGGGTACGCAGTATTTT. The chain combines TRBV6-5 with TRBJ2-3; D is possibly TRBD1 or TRBD2 (6 bases each). This CDR3 is built from 14 residues. V lost 8 bases and J lost 8, with 20 bases in between. Germline CDR1 reads MNHEY; CDR2 reads SVGAGI.

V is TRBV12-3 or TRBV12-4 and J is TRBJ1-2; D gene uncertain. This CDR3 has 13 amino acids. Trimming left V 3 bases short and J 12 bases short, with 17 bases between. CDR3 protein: CASSFGYQAGDTF. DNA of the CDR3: TGTGCCAGCAGTTTCGGCTACCAGGCAGGAGACACCTTC.

CDR3 in DNA: TGTGCCAGCAGCTTAGGGGGGTTCGACGGCCTCTTCTACACCTTC. Translated: CASSLGGFDGLFYTF. The chain links TRBV7-9 to TRBJ1-2; a possible D gene is TRBD1 (5 bases). CDR3 length: 15 residues. Trimming left V 1 base short and J 10 bases short, with 19 bases between. Germline V gene sequence: CDR1 SEHNR, CDR2 FQNEAQ (reference sequence).

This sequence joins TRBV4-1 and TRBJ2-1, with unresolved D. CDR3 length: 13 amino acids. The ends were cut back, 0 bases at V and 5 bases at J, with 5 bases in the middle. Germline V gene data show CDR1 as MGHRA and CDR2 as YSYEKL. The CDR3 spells CASSQDPDNEQFF. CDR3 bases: TGCGCCAGCAGCCAAGATCCCGACAATGAGCAGTTCTTC.

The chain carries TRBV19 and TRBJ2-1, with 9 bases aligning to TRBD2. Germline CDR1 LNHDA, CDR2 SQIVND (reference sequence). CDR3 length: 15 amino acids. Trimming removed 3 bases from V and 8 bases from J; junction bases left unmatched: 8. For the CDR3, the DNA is TGTGCCAGTAGTATTGGTAGCGGGAGTGTGGATGAGCAGTTCTTC. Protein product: CASSIGSGSVDEQFF.

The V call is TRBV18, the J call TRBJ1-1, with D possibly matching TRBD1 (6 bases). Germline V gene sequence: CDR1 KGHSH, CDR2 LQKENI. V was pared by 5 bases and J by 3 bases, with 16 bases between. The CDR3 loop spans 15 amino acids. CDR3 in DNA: TGTGCCAGCTCAGTTTCCAGGGGATTGGACACTGAAGCTTTCTTT. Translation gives CASSVSRGLDTEAFF.

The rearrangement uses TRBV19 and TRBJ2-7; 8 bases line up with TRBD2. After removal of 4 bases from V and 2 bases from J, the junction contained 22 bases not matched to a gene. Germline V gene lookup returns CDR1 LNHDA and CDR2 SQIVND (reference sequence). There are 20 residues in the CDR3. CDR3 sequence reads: CASSTSSELAAPHETYEQYF. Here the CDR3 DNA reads TGTGCCAGTAGTACCTCATCGGAACTAGCGGCCCCACACGAGACCTACGAGCAGTACTTC.

CDR3 amino acids: CASSLTGRNTEAFF. CDR3 sequence (DNA): TGCGCCAGCAGTTTGACAGGGAGAAACACTGAAGCTTTCTTT. The rearrangement joins TRBV5-1 to TRBJ1-1; 7 bases fit TRBD1. V trimming: 5 bases; J trimming: 2 bases; junction bases outside the gene matches: 6. CDR1 is SGHRS and CDR2 is YFSETQ in the germline V gene. CDR3 size: 14 residues.

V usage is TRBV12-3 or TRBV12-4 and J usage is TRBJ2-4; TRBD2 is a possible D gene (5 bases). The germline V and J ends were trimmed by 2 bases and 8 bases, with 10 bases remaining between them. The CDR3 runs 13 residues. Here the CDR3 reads CASSLSEGYIQYF. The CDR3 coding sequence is TGTGCCAGCAGTTTAAGTGAGGGTTACATTCAGTACTTC.

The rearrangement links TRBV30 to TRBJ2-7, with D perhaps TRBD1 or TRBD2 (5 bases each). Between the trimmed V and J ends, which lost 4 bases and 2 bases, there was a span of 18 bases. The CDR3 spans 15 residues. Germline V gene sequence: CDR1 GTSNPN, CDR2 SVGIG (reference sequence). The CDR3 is CAWTPRGRQTYEQYF. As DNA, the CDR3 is TGTGCCTGGACCCCCCGGGGCAGGCAGACCTACGAGCAGTACTTC. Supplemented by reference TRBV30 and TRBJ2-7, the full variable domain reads SQTIHQWPATLVQPVGSPLSLECTVEGTSNPNLYWYRQAAGRGLQLLFYSVGIGQISSEVPQNLSASRPQDRQFILSSKKLLLSDSGFYLCAWTPRGRQTYEQYFGPGTRLTVT.

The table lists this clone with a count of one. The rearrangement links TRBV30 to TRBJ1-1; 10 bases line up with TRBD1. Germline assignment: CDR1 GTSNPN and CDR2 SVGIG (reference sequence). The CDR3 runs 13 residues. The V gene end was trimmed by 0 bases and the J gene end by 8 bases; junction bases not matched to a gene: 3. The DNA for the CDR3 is TGTGCCTGGAGTGTACGGGACAGGGGAGAAGCTTTCTTT. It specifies CAWSVRDRGEAFF.

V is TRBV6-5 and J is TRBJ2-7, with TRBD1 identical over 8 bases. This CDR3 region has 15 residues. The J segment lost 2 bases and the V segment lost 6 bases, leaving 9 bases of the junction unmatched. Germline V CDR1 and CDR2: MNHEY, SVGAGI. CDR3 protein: CASRAYGTGTYEQYF. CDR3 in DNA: TGTGCCAGCAGGGCTTACGGGACAGGAACCTACGAGCAGTACTTC.

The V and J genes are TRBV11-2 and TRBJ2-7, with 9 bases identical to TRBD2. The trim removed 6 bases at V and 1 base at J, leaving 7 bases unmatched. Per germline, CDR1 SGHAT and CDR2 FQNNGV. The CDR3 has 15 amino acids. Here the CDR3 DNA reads TGTGCCAGCAGTTACTATAGCGGGAGTTCCTACGAGCAGTACTTC. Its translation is CASSYYSGSSYEQYF.

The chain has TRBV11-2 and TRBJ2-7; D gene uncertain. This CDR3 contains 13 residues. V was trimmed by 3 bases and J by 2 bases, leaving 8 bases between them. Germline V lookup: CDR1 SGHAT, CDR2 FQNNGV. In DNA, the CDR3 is TGTGCCAGCAGCTTTGTGCAGACCTACGAGCAGTACTTC. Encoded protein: CASSFVQTYEQYF.

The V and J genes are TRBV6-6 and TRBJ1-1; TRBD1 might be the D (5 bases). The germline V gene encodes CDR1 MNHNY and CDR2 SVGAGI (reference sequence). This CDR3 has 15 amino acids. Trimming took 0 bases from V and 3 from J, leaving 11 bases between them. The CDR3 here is CASSYSSGTDTEAFF. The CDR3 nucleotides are TGTGCCAGCAGTTACTCTTCCGGGACGGACACTGAAGCTTTCTTT.

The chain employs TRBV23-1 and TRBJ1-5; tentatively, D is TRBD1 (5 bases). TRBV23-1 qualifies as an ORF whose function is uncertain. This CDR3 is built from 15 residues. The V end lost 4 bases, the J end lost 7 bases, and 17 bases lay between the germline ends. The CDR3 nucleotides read TGCGCCAGCAGTCGGCGTCAGGGCGAGAGGCAGCCCCAGCATTTT. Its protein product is CASSRRQGERQPQHF.

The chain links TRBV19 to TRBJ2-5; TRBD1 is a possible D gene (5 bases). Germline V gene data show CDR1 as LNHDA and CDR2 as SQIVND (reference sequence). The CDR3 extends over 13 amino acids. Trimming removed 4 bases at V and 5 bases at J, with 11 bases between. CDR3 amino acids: CASSNLRGETQYF. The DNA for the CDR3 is TGTGCCAGTAGTAACCTAAGGGGCGAGACCCAGTACTTC.

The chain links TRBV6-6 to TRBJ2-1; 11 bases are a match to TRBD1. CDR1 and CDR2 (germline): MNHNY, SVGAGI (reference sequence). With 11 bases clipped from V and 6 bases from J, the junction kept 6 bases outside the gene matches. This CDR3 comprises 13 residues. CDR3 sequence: CAGGTGGFNEQFF. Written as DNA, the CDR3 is TGTGCCGGTGGGACAGGGGGGTTCAATGAGCAGTTCTTC.

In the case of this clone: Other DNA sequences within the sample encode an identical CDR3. The CDR3 spells CASSIGGNYGYTF. Written as DNA, the CDR3 is TGTGCCAGTAGTATCGGCGGGAACTATGGCTACACCTTC. The chain carries TRBV19 and TRBJ1-2; no definite D call. From germline, CDR1 is LNHDA and CDR2 SQIVND (reference sequence). The V gene lost 3 bases and the J gene lost 2 bases, with 7 bases spanning the gap. This CDR3 has 13 residues.

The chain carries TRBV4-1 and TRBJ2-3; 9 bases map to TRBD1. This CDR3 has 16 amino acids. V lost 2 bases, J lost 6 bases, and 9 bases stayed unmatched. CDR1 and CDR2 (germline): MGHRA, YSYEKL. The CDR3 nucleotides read TGCGCCAGCAGCCAACAAAACAGGGGGCTTCTTGATACGCAGTATTTT. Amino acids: CASSQQNRGLLDTQYF.

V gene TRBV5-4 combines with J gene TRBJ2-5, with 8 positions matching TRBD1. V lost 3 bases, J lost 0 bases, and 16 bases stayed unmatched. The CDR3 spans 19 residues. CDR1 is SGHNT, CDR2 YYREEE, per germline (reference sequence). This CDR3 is CASSSNPGQVSRNQETQYF. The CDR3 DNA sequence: TGTGCCAGCAGCTCGAATCCGGGACAGGTTAGCCGAAACCAAGAGACCCAGTACTTC.

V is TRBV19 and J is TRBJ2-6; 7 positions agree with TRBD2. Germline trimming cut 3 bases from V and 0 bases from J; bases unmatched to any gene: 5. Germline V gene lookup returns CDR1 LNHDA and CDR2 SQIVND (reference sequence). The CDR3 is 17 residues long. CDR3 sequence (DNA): TGTGCCAGTAGTATGAAGGGGAGGGGCTCTGGGGCCAACGTCCTGACTTTC. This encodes CASSMKGRGSGANVLTF.

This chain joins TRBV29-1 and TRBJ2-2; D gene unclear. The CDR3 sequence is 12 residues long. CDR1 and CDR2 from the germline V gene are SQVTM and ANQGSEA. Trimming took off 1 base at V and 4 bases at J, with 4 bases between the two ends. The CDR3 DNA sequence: TGCAGCGTTGAAGCCCGCACCGGGGAGCTGTTTTTT. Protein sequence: CSVEARTGELFF.

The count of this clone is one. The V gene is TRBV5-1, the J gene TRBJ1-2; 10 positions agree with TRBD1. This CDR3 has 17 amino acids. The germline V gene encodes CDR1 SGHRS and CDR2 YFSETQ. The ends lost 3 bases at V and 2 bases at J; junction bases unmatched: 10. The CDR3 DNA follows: TGCGCCAGCAGCTCCGGTACAGGGACAGGGGCAAACTATGGCTACACCTTC. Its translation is CASSSGTGTGANYGYTF.

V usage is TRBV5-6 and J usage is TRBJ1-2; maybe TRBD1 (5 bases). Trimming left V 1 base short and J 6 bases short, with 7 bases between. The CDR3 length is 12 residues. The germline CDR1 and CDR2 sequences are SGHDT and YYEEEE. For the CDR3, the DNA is TGTGCCAGCAGCTTGCAGGGAAATGGCTACACCTTC. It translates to CASSLQGNGYTF.

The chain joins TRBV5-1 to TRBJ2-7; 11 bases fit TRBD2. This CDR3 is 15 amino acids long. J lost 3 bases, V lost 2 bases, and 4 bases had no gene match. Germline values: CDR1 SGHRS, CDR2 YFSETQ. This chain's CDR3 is CASSLRTSGYYEQYF. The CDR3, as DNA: TGCGCCAGCAGCTTAAGGACTAGCGGGTACTACGAGCAGTACTTC.

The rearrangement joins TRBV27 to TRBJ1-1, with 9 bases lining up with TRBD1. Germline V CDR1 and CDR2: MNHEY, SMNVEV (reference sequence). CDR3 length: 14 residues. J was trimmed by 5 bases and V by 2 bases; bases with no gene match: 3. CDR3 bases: TGTGCCAGCAGTTTACCCGGGACAGGGACTGAAGCTTTCTTT. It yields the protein CASSLPGTGTEAFF.

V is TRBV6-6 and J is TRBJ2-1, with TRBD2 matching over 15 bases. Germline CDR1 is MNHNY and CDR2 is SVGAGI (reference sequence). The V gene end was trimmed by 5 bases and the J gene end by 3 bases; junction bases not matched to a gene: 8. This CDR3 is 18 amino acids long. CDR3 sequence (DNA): TGTGCCAGCAGTCCTAGGACTAGCGGGAGGGCCGTCTACAATGAGCAGTTCTTC. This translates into CASSPRTSGRAVYNEQFF.